These 28 T cell receptor beta chains were sequenced from one sample in a study of breast tumors, draining lymph nodes, adjacent tissues. Each CDR3 protein gets one entry after TCRdb re-called the multiplex PCR reads with MiXCR. The sample holds roughly 220,000 distinct CDR3 sequences, about 34% seen once. The lymph nodes were axillary draining lymph nodes from breast cancer patients. Sequenced: axillary lymph node tissue. These receptors came from a female donor with breast cancer. Some clones in this sample may be carry-over from other donors' samples.

The V call is TRBV11-3, the J call TRBJ2-1, with 7 bases lining up with TRBD1. Per germline, CDR1 SGHNT and CDR2 YENEEA. The trim removed 2 bases at V and 4 bases at J, leaving 8 bases unmatched. The CDR3 loop spans 16 amino acids. CDR3 in amino acids: CASSLIRGPPYNEQFF. CDR3 in DNA: TGTGCCAGCAGCTTAATTAGGGGGCCCCCATACAATGAGCAGTTCTTC.

This clonotype has a count of ten or more. This rearrangement joins TRBV10-2 to TRBJ1-6, with 7 bases lining up with TRBD1. The CDR3 has 14 residues. Germline loops: CDR1 WSHSY, CDR2 SAAADI. The junction had 9 bases not matched to a gene; V was cut back by 9 bases and J by 7 bases. CDR3 nucleotide sequence: TGCGCCAGTAGACAGGGCCCTCTAAATTCACCCCTCCACTTT. It is translated as CASRQGPLNSPLHF.

Details on this clonotype: This may stem from a read error, because a much larger clone lies one nucleotide away. The chain links TRBV11-2 to TRBJ2-1; D may correspond to TRBD1 or TRBD2 (5 bases each). Per the germline V gene, CDR1 is SGHAT and CDR2 is FQNNGV. Trimming stripped 2 bases from V and 8 bases from J, with 16 bases between. The CDR3 contains 15 residues. CDR3 in amino acids: CASSLRGLRADEQFF. DNA of the CDR3: TGTGCCAGCAGCTTAAGGGGTTTGAGGGCGGATGAGCAGTTCTTC.

This clonotype was observed once. The V gene is TRBV7-3, the J gene TRBJ2-3; 13 bases map to TRBD2. From germline, CDR1 is SGHTA and CDR2 FQGTGA. The CDR3 sequence is 17 residues long. V dropped 5 bases and J dropped 0; count of bases not matched to a gene: 5. The CDR3 sequence is CASSPQLAGGSTDTQYF. The DNA for the CDR3 is TGTGCCAGCAGCCCCCAACTAGCGGGAGGGAGCACAGATACGCAGTATTTT. Full variable domain (outside the CDR3, taken from reference TRBV7-3 and TRBJ2-3): GAGVSQTPSNKVTEKGKYVELRCDPISGHTALYWYRQSLGQGPEFLIYFQGTGAADDSGLPNDRFFAVRPEGSVSTLKIQRTERGDSAVYLCASSPQLAGGSTDTQYFGPGTRLTVL.

This clonotype was picked up many times. V and J are TRBV15 and TRBJ1-6; the D gene is possibly TRBD1 (6 bases). The germline gives CDR1 LNHNV, CDR2 YYDKDF (reference sequence). Deletions cut 0 bases from V and 7 bases from J, with 10 bases between. This CDR3 has 15 residues. CDR3 loop: CATSRDRGRNSPLHF. The CDR3 DNA reads as TGTGCCACCAGCAGAGACAGGGGAAGAAATTCACCCCTCCACTTT.

This clonotype was picked up many times. This chain joins TRBV20-1 and TRBJ2-2; 7 bases are a match to TRBD1. The CDR3 length is 14 residues. V shed 6 bases, J shed 0 bases, and the junction held 4 bases outside the gene matches. The V gene's germline CDR1 is DFQATT and CDR2 SNEGSKA (reference sequence). The CDR3 DNA follows: TGCAGTGCCCTGGACAGGTCGAACACCGGGGAGCTGTTTTTT. Translation gives CSALDRSNTGELFF.

This clonotype was seen ten or more times. The genes are TRBV11-3 and TRBJ2-7; 8 bases map to TRBD2. The germline V gene has CDR1 SGHNT and CDR2 YENEEA. The ends lost 6 bases at V and 4 bases at J; junction bases unmatched: 2. The CDR3 has 12 amino acids. The DNA of the CDR3 is TGTGCCAGCAGTTCGGGGGGGTACGAGCAGTACTTC. It specifies CASSSGGYEQYF.

This clonotype came up many times. The chain joins TRBV7-9 to TRBJ1-4; 10 bases agree with TRBD1. Unmatched junction bases numbered 7, after V lost 6 bases and J lost 6 bases. CDR3 length: 15 amino acids. Germline lookup yields CDR1 SEHNR and CDR2 FQNEAQ (reference sequence). The CDR3 bases are TGTGCCAGCAGAAAATCCGGGACAGGGGATGAAAAACTGTTTTTT. Protein sequence: CASRKSGTGDEKLFF.

This clonotype was recorded at least ten times. This sequence joins TRBV4-3 and TRBJ2-5; either TRBD1 or TRBD2 may fit D (5 bases each). The V and J ends lost 3 bases and 5 bases respectively, with 16 bases between them. The CDR3 spans 15 residues. Germline CDR1 is LGHNA and CDR2 is YSLEER. CDR3 coding DNA: TGCGCCAGCAGCCATGGGGATGGGGGTTTGGAGACCCAGTACTTC. It specifies CASSHGDGGLETQYF.

The V call is TRBV5-8, the J call TRBJ2-3; D might be TRBD2 (5 bases). Germline CDR1 and CDR2: SGHTS and YDEGEE. CDR3 size: 16 residues. Trimming stripped 4 bases from V and 1 base from J, with 16 bases between. For the CDR3, the DNA is TGTGCCAGCAGCGAATACGGGCCAGCGGGCACAGATACGCAGTATTTT. Protein: CASSEYGPAGTDTQYF.

This clonotype was picked up a small number of times. The rearrangement joins TRBV11-2 to TRBJ2-5; 14 bases match TRBD2. Trimming cost V 2 bases and J 0 bases; bases outside gene matches: 2. The CDR3 sequence is 17 residues long. CDR1 SGHAT and CDR2 FQNNGV come from the germline V gene. The CDR3 DNA reads TGTGCCAGCAGCTTACGGACTAGCGGGGGGCACCAAGAGACCCAGTACTTC. It is translated as CASSLRTSGGHQETQYF.

Remarks on this clonotype: A much larger clonotype is one base distant, so this may be a read error. This rearrangement joins TRBV12-3 or TRBV12-4 to TRBJ2-3; 9 positions match TRBD2. This CDR3 region has 16 residues. V lost 8 bases and J lost 2; bases outside the gene matches: 11. CDR3 coding DNA: TGTGCCAGCGCCCCCTTTCGCGGGAGGGCCACAGATACGCAGTATTTT. Amino acid sequence: CASAPFRGRATDTQYF.

The table lists this clonotype with many counts. The chain is built from TRBV5-8 and TRBJ2-6; D ambiguous. The CDR3 spans 17 residues. V lost 7 bases and J lost 1, with 18 bases in between. From germline, CDR1 is SGHTS and CDR2 YDEGEE. The CDR3 nucleotides read TGTGCCAGCTCCATTGGGTCTACCACATCTGGGGCCAACGTCCTGACTTTC. It yields the protein CASSIGSTTSGANVLTF.

To note about this clonotype: A much more abundant neighbour one base away suggests this may be a read error. This rearrangement joins TRBV7-3 to TRBJ2-1, with 7 positions matching TRBD2. The germline gives CDR1 SGHTA, CDR2 FQGTGA. V lost 1 base to trimming and J lost 3 bases; unmatched junction nucleotides: 6. CDR3 size: 16 residues. This CDR3 is CASSLRGGSFYNEQFF. CDR3 DNA: TGTGCCAGCAGCTTAAGGGGGGGGAGCTTCTACAATGAGCAGTTCTTC.

This clonotype was seen only once. A much larger clone lies one base from this, so it may be a read error. V and J are TRBV6-4 and TRBJ2-5, with D possibly called TRBD1 or TRBD2 (5 bases each). V lost 8 bases and J lost 5, with 18 bases in between. Germline-derived CDR1 and CDR2 are MRHNA and SNTAGT. The CDR3 spans 14 residues. The CDR3 protein is CASGSGRTRETQYF. The CDR3 DNA sequence: TGTGCCAGCGGATCGGGACGAACTAGGGAGACCCAGTACTTC.

To note about this clonotype: One base away lies a much larger clone, so this may be a sequencing read error. This chain joins TRBV20-1 and TRBJ2-7; 10 bases line up with TRBD2. This CDR3 has 14 amino acids. V was clipped by 5 bases and J by 6 bases; unmatched bases: 10. Germline V CDR1 and CDR2: DFQATT, SNEGSKA (reference sequence). As DNA, the CDR3 is TGCAGTGCTGCCCGGACTAGCGGAACCTCCGAGCAGTACTTC. Encoded protein: CSAARTSGTSEQYF.

DNA for the CDR3: TGTGCCAGCAGTGATACTAGCGGGGCCTACAATGAGCAGTTCTTC. Residues: CASSDTSGAYNEQFF. This rearrangement joins TRBV2 to TRBJ2-1, with 10 bases that match TRBD2. This CDR3 comprises 15 residues. Per the germline V gene, CDR1 is SNHLY and CDR2 is FYNNEI. After removal of 3 bases from V and 2 bases from J, the junction contained 1 base not matched to a gene.

This clonotype was observed a few times. A much larger clone lies a single base off, so this may be a read error. The V and J genes are TRBV20-1 and TRBJ2-1; no definite D call. The CDR3 runs 14 residues. The germline V gene has CDR1 DFQATT and CDR2 SNEGSKA (reference sequence). CDR3 in DNA: TGCAGTGCTAGATACCCAACCTCCTACACTGAGCAGTTCTTC. Residues: CSARYPTSYTEQFF.

This clonotype appeared many times. This chain joins TRBV7-3 and TRBJ2-7, with D tentatively TRBD2 (5 bases). CDR1 is SGHTA and CDR2 is FQGTGA in the germline V gene. The CDR3 length is 15 residues. Trimming left V 2 bases short and J 2 bases short, with 13 bases between. Here the CDR3 DNA reads TGTGCCAGCAGCTTATATCCGGGAATGACCTACGAGCAGTACTTC. The encoded protein is CASSLYPGMTYEQYF.

This clonotype was detected many times. This sequence joins TRBV4-1 and TRBJ1-6, with D hard to call. Trimming shortened V by 0 bases and J by 3 bases, and 6 bases separated the two germline ends. CDR1 is MGHRA, CDR2 YSYEKL, per germline. This CDR3 region has 15 residues. The DNA for the CDR3 is TGCGCCAGCAGCCAAGAGGCCTTCTATAATTCACCCCTCCACTTT. It is translated as CASSQEAFYNSPLHF.

The chain couples TRBV5-4 to TRBJ2-3; 10 bases map to TRBD2. V was clipped by 4 bases and J by 6 bases; unmatched bases: 11. Per germline, CDR1 SGHNT and CDR2 YYREEE (reference sequence). CDR3 length: 16 amino acids. This CDR3 is CASSPPQRGGADTQYF. The CDR3 DNA sequence: TGTGCCAGCAGCCCCCCCCAGCGGGGGGGTGCGGATACGCAGTATTTT. Based on the CDR3 plus reference TRBV5-4 and TRBJ2-3, the full variable domain is ETGVTQSPTHLIKTRGQQVTLRCSSQSGHNTVSWYQQALGQGPQFIFQYYREEENGRGNFPPRFSGLQFPNYSSELNVNALELDDSALYLCASSPPQRGGADTQYFGPGTRLTVL.

This clonotype was recorded at least ten times. This rearrangement joins TRBV20-1 to TRBJ2-1; the match to TRBD2 covers 9 bases. Germline values: CDR1 DFQATT, CDR2 SNEGSKA (reference sequence). The CDR3 extends over 15 amino acids. The junction had 2 bases not matched to a gene; V was cut back by 0 bases and J by 2 bases. As DNA, the CDR3 is TGCAGTGCTAGAGAAGGCGGGGGGGCCTACAATGAGCAGTTCTTC. As protein: CSAREGGGAYNEQFF.

This clonotype was detected many times. The V gene is TRBV9, the J gene TRBJ2-2; D is uncertain. The ends were cut back, 0 bases at V and 4 bases at J, with 16 bases in the middle. Germline V gives CDR1 SGDLS, CDR2 YYNGEE. This CDR3 region has 17 residues. CDR3 region: CASSVGGGPLPTGELFF. The CDR3 DNA reads TGTGCCAGCAGCGTAGGGGGTGGCCCTTTACCCACCGGGGAGCTGTTTTTT.

Comment on this clonotype: At one end the junction does not follow the germline gene, possibly because of a read error. The chain is built from TRBV4-2 and TRBJ2-1; D is unresolved. Germline-derived CDR1 and CDR2 are LGHNA and YNFKEQ. The CDR3 is made up of 11 amino acids. CDR3 amino acids: CASSQDKEQFF. DNA of the CDR3: TGTGCCAGCAGCCAAGACAAGGAGCAGTTCTTC.

The chain couples TRBV20-1 to TRBJ1-1, with TRBD1 matching over 7 bases. With 6 bases clipped from V and 6 bases from J, the junction kept 16 bases outside the gene matches. Germline CDR1 and CDR2: DFQATT and SNEGSKA (reference sequence). The CDR3 covers 15 residues. This CDR3 is CSARRTSRGGPEAFF. The CDR3 nucleotides are TGCAGTGCGCGTAGGACGAGCAGGGGGGGCCCTGAAGCTTTCTTT.

This clonotype occurred many times. The CDR3 DNA sequence: TGTGCCAGCAGCTCCGCATTGAGTTGGGGGCCGGCAGCTGAGACCCAGTACTTC. This codes for CASSSALSWGPAAETQYF. The chain recombines TRBV5-8 with TRBJ2-5; D perhaps matches TRBD1 (6 bases). This CDR3 has 18 residues. Germline lookup yields CDR1 SGHTS and CDR2 YDEGEE. Between the trimmed V and J ends, which lost 3 bases and 5 bases, there was a span of 26 bases.

The chain links TRBV5-1 to TRBJ1-1, with unresolved D. V was pared by 3 bases and J by 3 bases, with 12 bases between. There are 14 residues in the CDR3. The germline CDR1 and CDR2 sequences are SGHRS and YFSETQ. CDR3 loop: CASSWAQSDTEAFF. DNA for the CDR3: TGCGCCAGCAGCTGGGCCCAATCGGACACTGAAGCTTTCTTT.

Many counts were recorded for this clonotype. V is TRBV15 and J is TRBJ2-1; D is possibly TRBD2 (6 bases). The CDR3 extends over 15 amino acids. CDR1 is LNHNV, CDR2 YYDKDF, per germline (reference sequence). V was clipped by 0 bases and J by 11 bases, with 17 bases between them. The CDR3 DNA is TGTGCCACCAGCAGAGATCGGGGGAGAGGCAGTCAGCAGTTCTTC. Amino acid sequence: CATSRDRGRGSQQFF.